This T cell receptor beta chain derives from a study of T cells after yellow fever vaccination. Trimming left V 2 bases short and J 2 bases short, with 7 bases between. The CDR3 runs 13 residues. Germline values: CDR1 SGDLS, CDR2 YYNGEE. TCRdb fed the 5' RACE reads into MiXCR, producing one record per CDR3 protein. The table shows 300,000 or so distinct CDR3 sequences, with around 13% occurring only once. Ten or more counts support this clonotype. Sequences were derived from CD4+ T cells sorted from PBMCs, sampled 45 days after the yellow fever booster vaccination. The receptor comes from a man aged 30-40 years who received the YFV17D yellow fever vaccine. This chain connects TRBV9 to TRBJ2-5, with D perhaps TRBD2 (5 bases). CDR3 in DNA: TGTGCCAGCAGCGTCGGGGTTCAAGAGACCCAGTACTTC. Protein product: CASSVGVQETQYF. The whole variable domain, filled in from reference TRBV9 and TRBJ2-5, reads DSGVTQTPKHLITATGQRVTLRCSPRSGDLSVYWYQQSLDQGLQFLIQYYNGEERAKGNILERFSAQQFPDLHSELNLSSLELGDSALYFCASSVGVQETQYFGPGTRLLVL.